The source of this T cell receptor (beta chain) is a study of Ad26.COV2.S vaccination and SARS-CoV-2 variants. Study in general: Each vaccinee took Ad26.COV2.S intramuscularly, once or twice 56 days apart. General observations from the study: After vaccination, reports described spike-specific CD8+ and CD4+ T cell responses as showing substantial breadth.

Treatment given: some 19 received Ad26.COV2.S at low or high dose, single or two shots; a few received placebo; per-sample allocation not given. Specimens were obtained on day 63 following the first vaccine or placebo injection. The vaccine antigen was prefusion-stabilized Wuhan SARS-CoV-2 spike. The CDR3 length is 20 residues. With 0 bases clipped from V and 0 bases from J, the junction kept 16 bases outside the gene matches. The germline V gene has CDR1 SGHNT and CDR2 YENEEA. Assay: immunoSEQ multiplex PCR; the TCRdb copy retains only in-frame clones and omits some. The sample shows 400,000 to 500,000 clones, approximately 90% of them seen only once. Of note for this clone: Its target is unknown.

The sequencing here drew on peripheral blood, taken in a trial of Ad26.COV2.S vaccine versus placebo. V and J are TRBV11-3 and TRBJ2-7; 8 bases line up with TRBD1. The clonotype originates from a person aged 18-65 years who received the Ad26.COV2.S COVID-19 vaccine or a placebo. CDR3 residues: CASSLEIRTGPSGYSYEQYF. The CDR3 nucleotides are TGTGCCAGCAGCTTAGAAATCCGGACAGGGCCATCCGGGTACTCCTACGAGCAGTACTTC.